This paragraph covers one T cell receptor (beta chain) sequence. No antigen is known for it. Per germline, CDR1 GTSNPN and CDR2 SVGIG (reference sequence). With 1 base clipped from V and 7 bases from J, the junction kept 4 bases outside the gene matches. This CDR3 has 14 amino acids. The table came from immunoSEQ multiplex PCR; TCRdb's copy has only in-frame clones and leaves some out. The repertoire holds fewer than 100,000 clones, with 89% as singletons. The source of the sample is a study of OX40 agonist ivuxolimab in advanced cancers. Overall study results and limits: At doses 0.1 to 3.0 mg/kg, CD4+ and CD8+ clones expanded.

This rearrangement joins TRBV30 to TRBJ1-5; 10 bases agree with TRBD1. The receptor's source is an adult with an advanced solid tumor such as melanoma, head and neck, liver or kidney cancer. Source: CD4+ or CD8+ T cells sorted from blood, taken in a trial of the OX40 agonist ivuxolimab. The CDR3 DNA follows: TGTGCCTGGAGTGGGGACAGGGGAAACCAGCCCCAGCATTTT. Amino acids: CAWSGDRGNQPQHF.